The 25 T cell receptor beta chains below were found in one sample sequenced in a study of control samples from healthy donors and cancer patients. The method was immunoSEQ multiplex PCR; TCRdb's version includes in-frame clones alone and lacks a portion of them. The sample consists of about 130,000 clones, just under 95% of them appearing once. The sample consisted of PBMCs. The receptor set was obtained from a man between 60 and 75 years old with colorectal cancer.

V and J are TRBV30 and TRBJ1-1; D perhaps matches TRBD1 (5 bases). Germline lookup yields CDR1 GTSNPN and CDR2 SVGIG (reference sequence). With 2 bases removed from V and 0 bases from J, the gap between germline ends came to 7 bases. This CDR3 has 13 amino acids. As DNA, the CDR3 is TGTGCCTGGAGTATACAGGTGAACACTGAAGCTTTCTTT. This translates into CAWSIQVNTEAFF.

The chain is built from TRBV5-1 and TRBJ1-1; tentatively, D is TRBD1 (5 bases). This CDR3 region has 19 residues. The germline V gene encodes CDR1 SGHRS and CDR2 YFSETQ. V gave up 4 bases and J gave up 0 bases, with 25 bases separating them. CDR3 protein: CASSGGLLLQGAMNTEAFF. DNA of the CDR3: TGCGCCAGCAGCGGGGGACTCCTACTTCAGGGCGCTATGAACACTGAAGCTTTCTTT.

This clone appeared a single time. This chain joins TRBV3-1 (or the pseudogene TRBV3-2) and TRBJ2-2; D uncertain. The CDR3 length is 13 residues. Deletions cut 1 base from V and 4 bases from J, with 4 bases between. Germline loops: CDR1 LGHDT, CDR2 YNNKEL (reference sequence). The CDR3 sequence: CASSQVSTGELFF. The CDR3 bases are TGTGCCAGCAGCCAAGTGTCCACCGGGGAGCTGTTTTTT.

This sequence joins TRBV5-8 and TRBJ2-2, with 10 bases fitting TRBD1. Germline CDR1 SGHTS, CDR2 YDEGEE. CDR3 length equals 18 residues. With 3 bases clipped from V and 4 bases from J, the junction kept 12 bases outside the gene matches. As DNA, the CDR3 is TGTGCCAGCAGCTCAATAAGGGACAGGGGTAAACTCACCGGGGAGCTGTTTTTT. Translation: CASSSIRDRGKLTGELFF.

This sequence joins TRBV6-5 and TRBJ2-1; D not resolved. V shed 2 bases and J shed 7 bases, with 15 bases lying between them. Germline CDR1 and CDR2: MNHEY and SVGAGI. The CDR3 runs 15 residues. The CDR3 region has the DNA TGTGCCAGCAGTTACCAAATCACCCAGGCTAATGAGCAGTTCTTC. Amino acid sequence: CASSYQITQANEQFF.

The J gene is TRBJ1-2, the V gene TRBV3-1 (or the pseudogene TRBV3-2); 7 bases match TRBD1. The germline CDR1 and CDR2 sequences are LGHDT and YNNKEL (reference sequence). With 4 bases clipped from V and 3 bases from J, the junction kept 8 bases outside the gene matches. The CDR3 is 15 amino acids. The CDR3 loop reads CASSPTRQGHYGYTF. The DNA for the CDR3 is TGTGCCAGCAGCCCCACAAGACAGGGTCACTATGGCTACACCTTC.

CDR3 amino acids: CASSPLDKNTEAFF. The CDR3 DNA reads TGTGCCAGCAGTCCCTTGGACAAGAACACTGAAGCTTTCTTT. This chain links TRBV28 with TRBJ1-1; the D gene is possibly TRBD1 (5 bases). The CDR3 totals 14 residues. Trimming removed 5 bases from V and 1 base from J, with 11 bases in between. Per the germline V gene, CDR1 is MDHEN and CDR2 is SYDVKM. Supplemented by reference TRBV28 and TRBJ1-1, the full variable domain reads DVKVTQSSRYLVKRTGEKVFLECVQDMDHENMFWYRQDPGLGLRLIYFSYDVKMKEKGDIPEGYSVSREKKERFSLILESASTNQTSMYLCASSPLDKNTEAFFGQGTRLTVV.

V is TRBV9 and J is TRBJ2-7, with D uncertain. This CDR3 is 13 amino acids long. Looked up from germline, CDR1 is SGDLS and CDR2 is YYNGEE. V was clipped by 2 bases and J by 4 bases, with 10 bases between them. This chain's CDR3 is CASSVAGSYEQYF. In DNA, the CDR3 is TGTGCCAGCAGCGTTGCCGGATCATACGAGCAGTACTTC.

CDR3: CASSLEGGLNQPQHF. CDR3 bases: TGCGCCAGCAGCTTGGAAGGGGGACTCAATCAGCCCCAGCATTTT. The genes are TRBV5-1 and TRBJ1-5; tentative D call: TRBD1 (6 bases). This CDR3 has 15 residues. V was cut by 0 bases and J by 3 bases, with 10 bases left in between. The germline V gene encodes CDR1 SGHRS and CDR2 YFSETQ.

The chain couples TRBV2 to TRBJ1-3, with 9 bases lining up with TRBD1. The CDR3 extends over 16 amino acids. The junction had 8 bases not matched to a gene; V was cut back by 6 bases and J by 2 bases. The germline V gene has CDR1 SNHLY and CDR2 FYNNEI. The DNA for the CDR3 is TGTGCCAGCAGGGTCCCGGGACAGGGAACTGGAAACACCATATATTTT. It codes for CASRVPGQGTGNTIYF.

The chain uses TRBV9 and TRBJ1-5, with a possible D match to TRBD1 (5 bases). CDR3 length equals 15 residues. V lost 0 bases to trimming and J lost 1 base, with 8 bases between them. CDR1 is SGDLS, CDR2 YYNGEE, per germline. The CDR3 region is CASSVGWGSNQPQHF. The CDR3 DNA reads TGTGCCAGCAGCGTAGGCTGGGGGAGCAATCAGCCCCAGCATTTT.

The CDR3 reads CASSYGAGNYSPLHF. The CDR3 region has the DNA TGTGCCAGCAGTTACGGGGCTGGGAACTACTCACCCCTCCACTTT. The chain uses TRBV6-5 and TRBJ1-6, with D perhaps TRBD1 (5 bases). The V gene's germline CDR1 is MNHEY and CDR2 SVGAGI. The CDR3 has 15 residues. The V and J ends lost 2 bases and 10 bases respectively, with 15 bases between them.

V usage is TRBV27 and J usage is TRBJ2-2, with a weak D call TRBD2 (6 bases). The germline V gene has CDR1 MNHEY and CDR2 SMNVEV (reference sequence). Trimming took 5 bases from V and 0 from J, leaving 19 bases between them. The CDR3 is made up of 18 amino acids. The CDR3 sequence: CASSRDPRQRANTGELFF. The CDR3 nucleotides are TGTGCCAGCAGTCGAGATCCGCGACAGCGGGCGAACACCGGGGAGCTGTTTTTT.

This chain links TRBV6-2 or TRBV6-3 with TRBJ2-5; 8 bases are a match to TRBD2. V lost 2 bases, J lost 4 bases, and 6 bases stayed unmatched. The length of the CDR3 is 15 residues. Germline loops: CDR1 MNHEY, CDR2 SVGEGT. CDR3 nucleotide sequence: TGTGCCAGCAGTTACGATACGGGGGGGACAGAGACCCAGTACTTC. Protein sequence: CASSYDTGGTETQYF.

The CDR3 DNA sequence: TGTGCCAGTAGTATCGACGGGGCGAACACTGAAGCTTTCTTT. Its translation is CASSIDGANTEAFF. The gene calls are TRBV19 and TRBJ1-1; the D gene is possibly TRBD1 (5 bases). The germline CDR1 and CDR2 sequences are LNHDA and SQIVND (reference sequence). With 3 bases removed from V and 1 base from J, the gap between germline ends came to 9 bases. This CDR3 is built from 14 residues.

The rearrangement uses TRBV5-4 and TRBJ1-4; D is undetermined. The length of the CDR3 is 15 residues. V lost 5 bases and J 0 bases, leaving 11 bases between the germline ends. Germline V CDR1 and CDR2: SGHNT, YYREEE (reference sequence). The CDR3 here is CASRDKGATNEKLFF. CDR3 nucleotide sequence: TGTGCCAGCAGGGATAAGGGAGCAACTAATGAAAAACTGTTTTTT.

This rearrangement joins TRBV19 to TRBJ1-3, with 10 positions matching TRBD1. Germline assignment: CDR1 LNHDA and CDR2 SQIVND (reference sequence). The CDR3 is 19 residues long. With V trimmed by 5 bases and J by 0 bases, 13 bases remained unmatched. The CDR3 spells CASSGPGTGARGSGNTIYF. In nucleotides, the CDR3 is TGTGCCAGTAGTGGCCCCGGGACAGGGGCGAGGGGCTCTGGAAACACCATATATTTT.

V and J are TRBV29-1 and TRBJ2-2; 9 positions agree with TRBD1. The CDR3 runs 14 residues. CDR1 and CDR2 (germline): SQVTM, ANQGSEA. V lost 5 bases to trimming and J lost 6 bases; unmatched junction nucleotides: 7. DNA for the CDR3: TGCAGCGTTCTGAACAGGGGGCCGGCCGGGGAGCTGTTTTTT. This gives the protein CSVLNRGPAGELFF.

The chain links TRBV24-1 to TRBJ1-2; 8 bases are a match to TRBD1. This CDR3 has 14 residues. The V segment lost 3 bases and the J segment 4 bases; nucleotides outside the gene matches: 3. The germline V gene has CDR1 KGHDR and CDR2 SFDVKD. The CDR3 DNA sequence: TGTGCCACCAGTGATGGACAGGGTACCTATGGCTACACCTTC. This translates into CATSDGQGTYGYTF.

This chain connects TRBV5-1 to TRBJ2-1, with 11 bases aligning to TRBD2. Germline CDR1 SGHRS, CDR2 YFSETQ. The CDR3 covers 15 residues. With 4 bases clipped from V and 8 bases from J, the junction kept 8 bases outside the gene matches. This CDR3 reads CASSLLAGGWDEQFF. The CDR3 DNA reads TGCGCCAGCAGCCTTCTAGCGGGGGGTTGGGATGAGCAGTTCTTC.

The sample holds one count of this clone. The genes are TRBV9 and TRBJ1-2; no clear D gene. V was clipped by 3 bases and J by 4 bases, with 4 bases between them. The CDR3 extends over 11 amino acids. Per germline, CDR1 SGDLS and CDR2 YYNGEE. CDR3 in amino acids: CASSASYGYTF. The CDR3 DNA sequence: TGTGCCAGCAGCGCCTCCTATGGCTACACCTTC.

CDR3 coding DNA: TGTGCCTGGAGCGGGGCTACAAACACTGAAGCTTTCTTT. Residues: CAWSGATNTEAFF. The V and J genes are TRBV30 and TRBJ1-1, with a tentative D call TRBD1 (5 bases). CDR1 and CDR2 from the germline V gene are GTSNPN and SVGIG (reference sequence). Trimming cost V 3 bases and J 2 bases, with 10 bases left between them. This CDR3 contains 13 residues.

The gene calls are TRBV14 and TRBJ2-1; D is undetermined. Germline V gives CDR1 SGHDN, CDR2 FVKESK. This CDR3 has 13 amino acids. Trimming stripped 4 bases from V and 4 bases from J, with 8 bases between. CDR3 in amino acids: CASSRTPYNEQFF. The CDR3 DNA reads as TGTGCCAGCAGCCGGACCCCGTACAATGAGCAGTTCTTC.

This clone was found once. The chain links TRBV4-1 to TRBJ1-2; TRBD1 matches at 8 bases. V shed 4 bases and J 8 bases; nucleotides not matched to a gene: 9. Germline CDR1 and CDR2: MGHRA and YSYEKL. The length of the CDR3 is 14 residues. For the CDR3, the DNA is TGCGCCAGCAGCCGCTTCGACAGGGGATACGGCTACACCTTC. As protein: CASSRFDRGYGYTF.

DNA of the CDR3: TGTGCCAGCAGCCAAGATGTATCAGGGGGGGTAGGCTATGGCTACACCTTC. Residues: CASSQDVSGGVGYGYTF. The gene calls are TRBV3-1 (or the pseudogene TRBV3-2) and TRBJ1-2; 7 bases agree with TRBD1. The CDR3 is 17 amino acids. Germline CDR1 reads LGHDT; CDR2 reads YNNKEL (reference sequence). V shed 0 bases and J 4 bases; nucleotides not matched to a gene: 11.